This TCR beta chain was identified during a study of blood T cell repertoires in COVID-19. About the study: Both acute and convalescent COVID-19 samples were obtained from the United States, Italy and Spain. T cells, B-cell-depleted T cells, or PBMCs provided the cDNA or gDNA that served as material.

The table came from immunoSEQ multiplex PCR; TCRdb's copy has only in-frame clones and leaves some out. The sample holds some 120,000 clones, roughly four fifths seen once. The CDR3 sequence is 12 residues long. Trimming removed 4 bases from V and 10 bases from J, with 9 bases in between. CDR1 is SGHDT and CDR2 is YYEEEE in the germline V gene. This chain connects TRBV5-6 to TRBJ1-6; D ambiguous. This TCR was recovered from a human donor in a cohort sampled during active COVID-19. The sequencing sample was made of peripheral blood. CDR3 sequence: CASSPGGSPLHF. In DNA, the CDR3 is TGTGCCAGCAGCCCCGGAGGGTCACCCCTCCACTTT.